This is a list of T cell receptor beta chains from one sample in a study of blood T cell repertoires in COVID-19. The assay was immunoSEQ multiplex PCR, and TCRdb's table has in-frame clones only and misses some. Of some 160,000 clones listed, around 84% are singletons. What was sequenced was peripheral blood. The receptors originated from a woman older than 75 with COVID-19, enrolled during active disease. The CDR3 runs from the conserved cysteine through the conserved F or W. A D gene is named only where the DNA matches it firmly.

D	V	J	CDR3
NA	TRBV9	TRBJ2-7	CASSVAGEGFYEQYF
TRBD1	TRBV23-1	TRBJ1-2	CASSQGDREGNYGYTF
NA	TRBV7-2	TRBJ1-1	CASTRTRNTEAFF
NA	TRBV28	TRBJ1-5	CASQGTRNQPQHF
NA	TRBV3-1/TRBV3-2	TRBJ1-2	CASSPDPREGGYTF
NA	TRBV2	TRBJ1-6	CASSESLRGNKGRTLHF
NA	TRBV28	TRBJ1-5	CASRPYRGNQPQHF
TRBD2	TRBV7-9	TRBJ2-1	CASSPSGGSYNEQFF
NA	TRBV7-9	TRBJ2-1	CASSLELSRNEQFF
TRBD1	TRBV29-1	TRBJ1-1	CSVQQGWLNTEAFF
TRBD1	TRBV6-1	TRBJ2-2	CASSEGDRANTGELFF
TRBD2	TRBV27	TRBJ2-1	CASSLSGSSYNEQFF
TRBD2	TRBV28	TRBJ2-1	CASSYPTSGSSLSYNEQFF
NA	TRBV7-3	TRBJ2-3	CASSLGITDTQYF
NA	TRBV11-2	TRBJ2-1	CASSFQGGRVDEQFF
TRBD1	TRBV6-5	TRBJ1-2	CASSGDRRTGGYTF
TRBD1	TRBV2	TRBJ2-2	CASRGDRGRTGELFF
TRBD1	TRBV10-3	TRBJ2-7	CAISPGQGRYEQYF
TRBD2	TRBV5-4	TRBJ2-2	CASSRPGLAGGSNTGELFF
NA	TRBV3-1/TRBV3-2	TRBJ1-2	CASSPPGAPNYGYTF
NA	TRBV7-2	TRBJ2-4	CASSLEGGNIQYF
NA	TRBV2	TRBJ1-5	CASSEGGLSNQPQHF
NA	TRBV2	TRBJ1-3	CASSGYAQSISGNTIYF
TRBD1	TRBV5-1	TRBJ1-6	CASSFDGGGNNSPLHF
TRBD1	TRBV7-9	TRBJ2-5	CASSSWTGGEETQYF
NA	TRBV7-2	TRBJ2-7	CASSLIPSGAYSYEQYF
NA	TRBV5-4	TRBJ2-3	CASSFDERDTQYF
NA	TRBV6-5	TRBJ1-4	CAGAGGANEKLFF
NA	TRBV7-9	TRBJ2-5	CASSQDTQETQYF
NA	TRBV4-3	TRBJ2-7	CASSQDVSGSTYEQYF
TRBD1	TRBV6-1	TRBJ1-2	CASSQAPDRGHGYTF
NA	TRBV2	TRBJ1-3	CASSVGRERNTIYF
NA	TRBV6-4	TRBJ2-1	CASSRLASSDNEQFF
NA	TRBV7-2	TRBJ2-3	CASSLAGNTQYF
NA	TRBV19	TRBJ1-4	CASSLGGANEKLFF
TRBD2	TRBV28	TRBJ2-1	CASNRNSGRWGEQFF
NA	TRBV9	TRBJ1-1	CASSVSALNTEAFF
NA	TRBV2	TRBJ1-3	CASSWLSSGNTIYF
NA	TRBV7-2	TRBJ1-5	CASSLREVYQPQHF
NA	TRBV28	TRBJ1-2	CASSLEAVNYGYTF
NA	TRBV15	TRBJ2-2	CATRDTRRDTGELFF
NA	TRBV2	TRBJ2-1	CASVEELATTGQFF
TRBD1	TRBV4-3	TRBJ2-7	CASSQGQGREQYF
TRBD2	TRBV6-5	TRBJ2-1	CASTNGGGSEQFF
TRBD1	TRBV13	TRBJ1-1	CASSLSGTRTGVGNTEAFF
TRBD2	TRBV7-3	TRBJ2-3	CASSVAGGPGADTQYF
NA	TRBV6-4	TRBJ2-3	CASSRQATDTQYF
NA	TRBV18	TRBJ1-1	CASSAELDTEAFF
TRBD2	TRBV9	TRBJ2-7	CASSASGSKNEQYF
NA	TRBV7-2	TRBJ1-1	CASSLSVMDTEAFF
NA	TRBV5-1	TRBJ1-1	CASSPGDAKGIEAFF
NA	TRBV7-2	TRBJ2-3	CASSLEPRRADTQYF
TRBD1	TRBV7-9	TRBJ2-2	CASSSGQGNTGELFF
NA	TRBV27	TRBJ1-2	CASSSTAGGYTF
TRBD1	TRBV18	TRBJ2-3	CASSPQDRLREDTQYF
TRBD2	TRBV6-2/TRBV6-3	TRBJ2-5	CASSFRTSGSPQYF
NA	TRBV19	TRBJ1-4	CASSIAKEKLFF